This T cell receptor (beta chain) was identified in a study of T cell changes during pregnancy in multiple sclerosis. Measured with immunoSEQ multiplex PCR; TCRdb has only the in-frame clones, and not every one. The sample lists about 68,000 clones, about 89% seen once, with roughly 0.87% in the top ten. The CDR3 length is 15 residues. The junction had 5 bases not matched to a gene; V was cut back by 3 bases and J by 4 bases. Germline values: CDR1 MGHRA, CDR2 YSYEKL. Source: peripheral blood, taken in the second trimester of pregnancy. The gene calls are TRBV4-1 and TRBJ1-4; 7 bases align to TRBD1. This sequence originates from a female donor with multiple sclerosis, enrolled in a pregnancy study. CDR3 DNA: TGCGCCAGCAGCCACCCGACAGGGTTTAATGAAAAACTGTTTTTT. It yields the protein CASSHPTGFNEKLFF.